Listed below are T cell receptor beta chains from one sample, sequenced in a study of PD-L1 blockade in urothelial cancer. The method was immunoSEQ multiplex PCR; TCRdb's version includes in-frame clones alone and lacks a portion of them. Seen here are about 56,000 clones, less than 90% observed once, and the top ten hold 15% to 17%. The sequencing here drew on PBMCs, taken around atezolizumab (anti-PD-L1) treatment. Every receptor here comes from a man between 65 and 85 years old with urothelial cancer. Both conserved end residues are part of each CDR3. The order of the fields is CDR3 protein, CDR3 DNA, clone size, V gene, J gene, D gene. D genes are given only for firm matches. Where a row states a size, it is once, few, many or the class of an expanded clone; other rows omit it.

CASNSAGEQFF,TGTGCCAGCAATTCAGCGGGTGAGCAGTTCTTC,.,TRBV27,TRBJ2-1,.
CASSLIAGTYTQYF,TGTGCCAGCAGTTTAATAGCGGGAACATATACGCAGTATTTT,.,TRBV28,TRBJ2-3,TRBD2
CAISDALAGDTQYF,TGTGCCATCAGTGACGCCCTAGCGGGAGATACGCAGTATTTT,.,TRBV10-3,TRBJ2-3,TRBD2
CASSSLGGQPQHF,TGTGCCAGCAGTTCCCTGGGGGGGCAGCCCCAGCATTTT,.,TRBV6-5,TRBJ1-5,.
CASSGTSVDTQYF,TGTGCCAGCTCCGGGACTAGCGTGGATACGCAGTATTTT,.,TRBV18,TRBJ2-3,TRBD2
CASSPRRGQGEQFF,TGTGCCAGCAGTCCCCGGCGGGGCCAGGGTGAGCAGTTCTTC,.,TRBV6-1,TRBJ2-1,.
CASSYSRGVTEAFF,TGTGCCAGCAGTTATAGCAGGGGGGTAACTGAAGCTTTCTTT,once,TRBV27,TRBJ1-1,TRBD1
CASSPPGGSSYEQYF,TGTGCCAGCTCACCCCCCGGCGGCAGCTCCTACGAGCAGTACTTC,.,TRBV18,TRBJ2-7,.
CASSPRSAIWDRGNEQFF,TGTGCCAGCAGCCCCCGGTCTGCTATATGGGACAGGGGTAATGAGCAGTTCTTC,few,TRBV9,TRBJ2-1,TRBD1
CATSRDRGRSTEAFF,TGTGCCACCAGCAGAGATAGGGGGCGAAGCACTGAAGCTTTCTTT,.,TRBV15,TRBJ1-1,TRBD1